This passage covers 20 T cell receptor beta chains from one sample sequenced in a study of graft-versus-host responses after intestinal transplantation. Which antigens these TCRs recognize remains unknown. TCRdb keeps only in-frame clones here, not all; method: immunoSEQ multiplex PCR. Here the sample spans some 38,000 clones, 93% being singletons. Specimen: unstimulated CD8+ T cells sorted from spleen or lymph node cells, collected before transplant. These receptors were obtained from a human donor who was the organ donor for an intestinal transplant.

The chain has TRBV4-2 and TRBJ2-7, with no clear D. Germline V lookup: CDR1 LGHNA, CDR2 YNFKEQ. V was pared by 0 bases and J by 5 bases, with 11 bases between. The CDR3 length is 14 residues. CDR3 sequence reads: CASSQDVRSNEQYF. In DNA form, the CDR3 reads TGTGCCAGCAGCCAAGATGTTAGGAGTAACGAGCAGTACTTC.

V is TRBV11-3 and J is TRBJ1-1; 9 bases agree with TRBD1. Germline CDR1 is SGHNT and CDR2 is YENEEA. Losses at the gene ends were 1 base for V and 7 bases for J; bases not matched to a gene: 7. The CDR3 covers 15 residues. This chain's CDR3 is CASSLGHGTGSEAFF. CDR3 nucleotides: TGTGCCAGCAGCTTAGGACACGGGACAGGGAGTGAAGCTTTCTTT.

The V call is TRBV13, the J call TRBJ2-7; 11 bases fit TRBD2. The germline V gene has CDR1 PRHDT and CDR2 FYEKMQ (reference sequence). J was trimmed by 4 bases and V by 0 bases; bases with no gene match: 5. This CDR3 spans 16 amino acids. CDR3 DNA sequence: TGTGCCAGCAGCTTAGGGACTAGCGGGGCCTTATACGAGCAGTACTTC. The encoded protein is CASSLGTSGALYEQYF.

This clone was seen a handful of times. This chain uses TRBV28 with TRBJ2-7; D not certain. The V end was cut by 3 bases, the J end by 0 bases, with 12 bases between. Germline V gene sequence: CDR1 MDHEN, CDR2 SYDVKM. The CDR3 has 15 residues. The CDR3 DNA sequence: TGTGCCAGCAGTTTTAGAGCCCTTAGCTCCTACGAGCAGTACTTC. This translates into CASSFRALSSYEQYF.

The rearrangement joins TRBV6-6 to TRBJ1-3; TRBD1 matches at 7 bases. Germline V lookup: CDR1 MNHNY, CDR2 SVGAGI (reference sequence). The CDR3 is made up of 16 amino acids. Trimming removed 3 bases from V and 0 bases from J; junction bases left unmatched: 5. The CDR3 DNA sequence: TGTGCCAGCAGTTATCTAAGGGGGCTCTCTGGAAACACCATATATTTT. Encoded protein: CASSYLRGLSGNTIYF.

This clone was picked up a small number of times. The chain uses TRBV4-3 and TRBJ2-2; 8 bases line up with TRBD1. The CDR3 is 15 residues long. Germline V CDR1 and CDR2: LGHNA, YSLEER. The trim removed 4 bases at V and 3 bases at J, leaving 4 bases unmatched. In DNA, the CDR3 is TGCGCCAGCAGCCCGACAGGGGCGCACACCGGGGAGCTGTTTTTT. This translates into CASSPTGAHTGELFF.

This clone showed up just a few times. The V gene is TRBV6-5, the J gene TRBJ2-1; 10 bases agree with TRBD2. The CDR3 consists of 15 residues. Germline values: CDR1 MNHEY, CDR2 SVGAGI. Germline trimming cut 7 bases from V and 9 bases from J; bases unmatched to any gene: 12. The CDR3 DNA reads TGTGCCAGCACCTGGGGGTCTAGCGGGAGCACTGAGCAGTTCTTC. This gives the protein CASTWGSSGSTEQFF.

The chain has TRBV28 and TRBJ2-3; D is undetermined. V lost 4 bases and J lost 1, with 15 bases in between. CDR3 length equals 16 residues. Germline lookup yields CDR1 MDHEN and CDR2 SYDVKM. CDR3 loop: CASSSATRSRTDTQYF. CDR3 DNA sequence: TGTGCCAGCAGTTCCGCCACACGCTCACGCACAGATACGCAGTATTTT.

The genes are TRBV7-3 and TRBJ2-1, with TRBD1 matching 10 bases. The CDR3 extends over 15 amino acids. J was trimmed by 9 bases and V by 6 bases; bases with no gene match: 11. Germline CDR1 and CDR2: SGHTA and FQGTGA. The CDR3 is CASRPGQGKESEQFF. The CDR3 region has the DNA TGTGCCAGCAGGCCGGGACAGGGGAAGGAGAGTGAGCAGTTCTTC.

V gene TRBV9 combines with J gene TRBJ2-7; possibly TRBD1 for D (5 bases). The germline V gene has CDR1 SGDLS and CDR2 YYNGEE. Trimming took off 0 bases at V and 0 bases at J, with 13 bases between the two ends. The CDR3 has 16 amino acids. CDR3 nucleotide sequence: TGTGCCAGCAGCGTAGGGGGCAGCCCTATCTCCTACGAGCAGTACTTC. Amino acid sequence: CASSVGGSPISYEQYF. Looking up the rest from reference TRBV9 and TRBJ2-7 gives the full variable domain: DSGVTQTPKHLITATGQRVTLRCSPRSGDLSVYWYQQSLDQGLQFLIQYYNGEERAKGNILERFSAQQFPDLHSELNLSSLELGDSALYFCASSVGGSPISYEQYFGPGTRLTVT.

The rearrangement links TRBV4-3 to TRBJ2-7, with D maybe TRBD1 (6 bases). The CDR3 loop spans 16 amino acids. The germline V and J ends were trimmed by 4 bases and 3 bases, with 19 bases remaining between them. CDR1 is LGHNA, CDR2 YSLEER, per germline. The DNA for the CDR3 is TGCGCCAGCAGCCCTCCAGCGAACAGGGCCCACTACGAGCAGTACTTC. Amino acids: CASSPPANRAHYEQYF.

Here the CDR3 reads CASSEPDRGEEKNTEAFF. Here the CDR3 DNA reads TGTGCCAGCAGTGAACCGGACAGGGGAGAGGAGAAAAACACTGAAGCTTTCTTT. The rearrangement joins TRBV2 to TRBJ1-1; 9 bases line up with TRBD1. The CDR3 extends over 18 amino acids. Trimming took 2 bases from V and 2 from J; bases not matched to a gene: 12. Germline CDR1 reads SNHLY; CDR2 reads FYNNEI.

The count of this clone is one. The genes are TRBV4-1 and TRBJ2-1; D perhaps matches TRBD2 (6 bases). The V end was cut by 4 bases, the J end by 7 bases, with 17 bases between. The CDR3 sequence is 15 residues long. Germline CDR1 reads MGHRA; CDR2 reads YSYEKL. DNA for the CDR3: TGCGCCAGCAGCCTAACTAGCACGGGTACGAATGAGCAGTTCTTC. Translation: CASSLTSTGTNEQFF.

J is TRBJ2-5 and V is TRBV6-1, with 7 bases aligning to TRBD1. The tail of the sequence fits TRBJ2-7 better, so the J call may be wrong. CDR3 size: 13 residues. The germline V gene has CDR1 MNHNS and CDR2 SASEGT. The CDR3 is CASSWDSSYEQYF. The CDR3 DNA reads TGTGCCAGCAGTTGGGACAGCTCCTACGAGCAGTACTTC.

In DNA, the CDR3 is TGCAGCGTTCGGACCGTTACTAGCTACGAGCAGTACTTC. Encoded protein: CSVRTVTSYEQYF. This chain links TRBV29-1 with TRBJ2-7, with a possible D match to TRBD2 (5 bases). Germline CDR1 reads SQVTM; CDR2 reads ANQGSEA. The CDR3 loop spans 13 amino acids. V shed 5 bases and J shed 3 bases, with 14 bases lying between them.

The CDR3 DNA follows: TGTGCCAGCAGCTTAGCGGCGACAGGGGGTTACAATGAGCAGTTCTTC. This gives the protein CASSLAATGGYNEQFF. The rearrangement uses TRBV7-9 and TRBJ2-1, with 9 bases that match TRBD1. CDR1 and CDR2 (germline): SEHNR, FQNEAQ (reference sequence). J lost 4 bases, V lost 0 bases, and 4 bases had no gene match. This CDR3 is built from 16 residues.

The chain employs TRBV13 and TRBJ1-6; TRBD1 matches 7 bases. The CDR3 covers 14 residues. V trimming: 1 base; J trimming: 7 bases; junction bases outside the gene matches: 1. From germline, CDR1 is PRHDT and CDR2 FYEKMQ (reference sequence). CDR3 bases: TGTGCCAGCAGCTTAGAGGGACAGAATTCACCCCTCCACTTT. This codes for CASSLEGQNSPLHF. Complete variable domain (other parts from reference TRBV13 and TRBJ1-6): AAGVIQSPRHLIKEKRETATLKCYPIPRHDTVYWYQQGPGQDPQFLISFYEKMQSDKGSIPDRFSAQQFSDYHSELNMSSLELGDSALYFCASSLEGQNSPLHFGNGTRLTVT.

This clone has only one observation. The CDR3 here is CASSTKGVSNEKLFF. The CDR3 DNA sequence: TGTGCCAGCAGCACAAAGGGGGTCTCTAATGAAAAACTGTTTTTT. The J gene is TRBJ1-4, the V gene TRBV2; D possibly corresponds to TRBD1 (6 bases). With 6 bases removed from V and 3 bases from J, the gap between germline ends came to 14 bases. The CDR3 runs to 15 residues. CDR1 is SNHLY, CDR2 FYNNEI, per germline.

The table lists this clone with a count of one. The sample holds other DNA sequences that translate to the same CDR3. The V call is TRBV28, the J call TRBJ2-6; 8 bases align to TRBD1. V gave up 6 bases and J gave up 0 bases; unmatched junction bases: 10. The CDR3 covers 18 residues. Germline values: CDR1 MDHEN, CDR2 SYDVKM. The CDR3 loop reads CASRNRGQASSGANVLTF. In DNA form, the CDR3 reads TGTGCCAGCAGGAACCGGGGACAGGCGAGCTCTGGGGCCAACGTCCTGACTTTC. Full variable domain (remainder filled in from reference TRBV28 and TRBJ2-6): DVKVTQSSRYLVKRTGEKVFLECVQDMDHENMFWYRQDPGLGLRLIYFSYDVKMKEKGDIPEGYSVSREKKERFSLILESASTNQTSMYLCASRNRGQASSGANVLTFGAGSRLTVL.

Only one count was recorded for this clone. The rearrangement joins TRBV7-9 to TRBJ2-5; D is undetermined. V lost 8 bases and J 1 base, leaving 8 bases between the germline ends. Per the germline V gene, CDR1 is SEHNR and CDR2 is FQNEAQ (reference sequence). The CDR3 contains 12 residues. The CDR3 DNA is TGTGCCAGCCGTACAACCCAAGAGACCCAGTACTTC. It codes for CASRTTQETQYF.